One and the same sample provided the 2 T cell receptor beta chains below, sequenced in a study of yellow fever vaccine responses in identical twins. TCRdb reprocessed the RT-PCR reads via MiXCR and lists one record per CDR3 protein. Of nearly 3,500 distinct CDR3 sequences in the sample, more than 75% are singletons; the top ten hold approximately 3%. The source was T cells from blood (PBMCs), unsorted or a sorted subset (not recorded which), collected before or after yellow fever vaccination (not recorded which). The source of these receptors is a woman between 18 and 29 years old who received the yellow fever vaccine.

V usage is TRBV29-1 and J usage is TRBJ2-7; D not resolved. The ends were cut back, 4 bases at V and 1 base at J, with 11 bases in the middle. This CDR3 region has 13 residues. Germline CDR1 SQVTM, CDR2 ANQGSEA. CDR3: CSVVSGPSYEQYF. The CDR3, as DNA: TGCAGCGTTGTCTCAGGCCCATCCTACGAGCAGTACTTC.

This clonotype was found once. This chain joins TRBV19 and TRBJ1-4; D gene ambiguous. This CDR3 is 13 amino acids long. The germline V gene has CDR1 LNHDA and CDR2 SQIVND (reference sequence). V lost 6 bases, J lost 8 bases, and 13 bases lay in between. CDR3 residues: CASRPGPEEKLFF. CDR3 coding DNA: TGTGCCAGTAGGCCGGGCCCCGAAGAAAAACTGTTTTTT.